This T cell receptor beta chain was recorded in a study of blood T cell repertoires in COVID-19. Study in general: Researchers got acute and convalescent COVID-19 samples from the United States, Italy and Spain.

V dropped 0 bases and J dropped 0 bases, with 7 bases sitting between them. CDR1 SGDLS and CDR2 YYNGEE come from the germline V gene. The CDR3 is 16 amino acids. Enrolled through a virtual design, the participants were between roughly 18 and 90 years of age and came from 24 US areas. Here immunoSEQ multiplex PCR was the method, and the copy in TCRdb shows in-frame clones only, minus some. This table has hundreds of thousands of clones, around 90% appearing once. The sequence derives from a woman aged 40 to 50 with acute COVID-19. J is TRBJ1-6 and V is TRBV9; no definite D call. Specimen: PBMCs or T cells enriched from blood (not recorded which). CDR3 bases: TGTGCCAGCAGCGTAGGGGCGAGCTCCTATAATTCACCCCTCCACTTT. Its translation: CASSVGASSYNSPLHF.